This TCR beta chain was sequenced for a study of blood T cell repertoires in COVID-19. Across the study: From the United States, Italy and Spain came samples of acute and convalescent COVID-19. T cells, B-cell-depleted T cells, or PBMCs supplied cDNA or gDNA.

V shed 4 bases, J shed 0 bases, and the junction held 2 bases outside the gene matches. CDR1 is MNHEY, CDR2 SVGAGI, per germline. The CDR3 covers 14 residues. This clone occurred once. This CDR3 is also generated by other DNA sequences in the sample. Authors' methods: The assay estimated nucleated cells by amplifying reference gene primers. The assay was immunoSEQ multiplex PCR, and TCRdb's table has in-frame clones only and misses some. V and J calls and clone size are as listed in that table; D and trimming were resolved from the DNA. The table records roughly 700,000 clones, about 87% of them present only once.

This clonotype originated in a woman under 30 with acute or convalescent COVID-19. V usage is TRBV6-5 and J usage is TRBJ1-1, with 7 bases aligning to TRBD1. What was sequenced was peripheral blood. The CDR3 sequence is CASSSGQMNTEAFF. The CDR3, as DNA: TGTGCCAGCAGTTCGGGACAGATGAACACTGAAGCTTTCTTT.